Below are 10 T cell receptor beta chains sequenced from a single sample in a study of blood T cells in healthy people across ages (dated by TCRdb to about 2015). Libraries were constructed by 5' RACE. Sequencing relied on an Illumina HiSeq 2500. The second PCR ran for roughly 7 to 12 cycles and used a J-beta primer mix along with a sample-barcoded 5' primer. The public reads were reprocessed in TCRdb via fastp at Q25 and MiXCR, keeping in-frame beta chains. Rows matching on CDR3 protein sequence are summarized as one entry with the most common DNA and genes. A total of over 1,300,000 distinct CDR3 sequences appear in this sample, roughly 64% of them only once. The top ten hold more than 6% of the sample. The material sequenced was blood. Receptor source: a man between 18 and 35 years old in good health.

This clonotype appeared a few times. This chain connects TRBV10-3 to TRBJ2-3; D is uncertain. The germline gives CDR1 ENHRY, CDR2 SYGVKD. The CDR3 length is 13 residues. V lost 10 bases and J 0 bases, leaving 11 bases between the germline ends. The CDR3: CATIPDSTDTQYF. The CDR3 DNA reads as TGTGCCACCATTCCTGACAGCACAGATACGCAGTATTTT.

The chain recombines TRBV29-1 with TRBJ2-5, with 7 bases aligning to TRBD1. V was pared by 6 bases and J by 3 bases, with 10 bases of the junction left unmatched. This CDR3 contains 14 residues. CDR1 SQVTM and CDR2 ANQGSEA come from the germline V gene. In DNA form, the CDR3 reads TGCAGCGTCAGCGAAGGGACAGCTGAAGAGACCCAGTACTTC. Translating it yields CSVSEGTAEETQYF.

This clonotype appeared a few times. The chain is built from TRBV29-1 and TRBJ2-7; 11 bases are a match to TRBD1. From germline, CDR1 is SQVTM and CDR2 ANQGSEA. J lost 10 bases, V lost 4 bases, and 15 bases had no gene match. The CDR3 is made up of 15 amino acids. The CDR3 DNA is TGCAGCGTTGGGGTTTTTTGGGACAGGGGGTCGGCCCAGTACTTC. It translates to CSVGVFWDRGSAQYF.

This clonotype was detected a few times. V and J are TRBV7-9 and TRBJ2-1, with 11 positions matching TRBD1. V shed 5 bases and J 3 bases; nucleotides not matched to a gene: 6. Germline V gene lookup returns CDR1 SEHNR and CDR2 FQNEAQ (reference sequence). The length of the CDR3 is 16 residues. CDR3 in DNA: TGTGCCAGCAGCCTAACCGGGACAGGGGGCTACAATGAGCAGTTCTTC. Translated, it gives CASSLTGTGGYNEQFF.

The chain uses TRBV20-1 and TRBJ2-5; D is perhaps TRBD2 (6 bases). Germline V gives CDR1 DFQATT, CDR2 SNEGSKA (reference sequence). Trimming took 0 bases from V and 1 from J, leaving 12 bases between them. This CDR3 comprises 15 residues. CDR3 loop: CSARDLLEGQETQYF. The DNA of the CDR3 is TGCAGTGCTAGAGATTTGTTGGAGGGCCAAGAGACCCAGTACTTC.

J is TRBJ2-1 and V is TRBV2; D unclear. Germline V lookup: CDR1 SNHLY, CDR2 FYNNEI. V lost 5 bases and J 7 bases, leaving 9 bases between the germline ends. The CDR3 is made up of 12 amino acids. The CDR3 is CASSITVNEQFF. The CDR3 DNA reads TGTGCCAGCAGTATAACTGTTAATGAGCAGTTCTTC. Based on the CDR3 plus reference TRBV2 and TRBJ2-1, the full variable domain is EPEVTQTPSHQVTQMGQEVILRCVPISNHLYFYWYRQILGQKVEFLVSFYNNEISEKSEIFDDQFSVERPDGSNFTLKIRSTKLEDSAMYFCASSITVNEQFFGPGTRLTVL.

Many counts were recorded for this clonotype. The CDR3 DNA is TGTGCCAGCAGCAAAACCCGAGGCGGGCCTCGGAACACTGAAGCTTTCTTT. Encoded protein: CASSKTRGGPRNTEAFF. The chain links TRBV21-1 to TRBJ1-1. TRBV21-1 is flagged as a pseudogene. CDR3 length: 17 residues.

The V gene is TRBV25-1, the J gene TRBJ1-1; tentatively, D is TRBD1 (5 bases). The CDR3 spans 14 residues. Deletions cut 4 bases from V and 4 bases from J, with 13 bases between. Germline loops: CDR1 MGHDK, CDR2 SYGVNS. CDR3 amino acids: CASSGTPTATEAFF. CDR3 sequence (DNA): TGTGCCAGCAGTGGGACCCCGACAGCCACTGAAGCTTTCTTT.

The V and J genes are TRBV6-5 and TRBJ1-1; the D is unclear. Trimming took off 4 bases at V and 7 bases at J, with 10 bases between the two ends. The CDR3 has 12 amino acids. CDR1 MNHEY and CDR2 SVGAGI come from the germline V gene. CDR3 coding DNA: TGTGCCAGCAGTTTTTCCACGGGTGAAGCTTTCTTT. Translating it yields CASSFSTGEAFF.

V is TRBV15 and J is TRBJ2-3, with 13 bases aligning to TRBD2. The CDR3 has 15 amino acids. Germline V gives CDR1 LNHNV, CDR2 YYDKDF (reference sequence). Unmatched junction bases numbered 0, after V lost 6 bases and J lost 0 bases. CDR3 amino acids: CATRLAGGSTDTQYF. The CDR3 region has the DNA TGTGCCACCAGACTAGCGGGGGGGAGCACAGATACGCAGTATTTT.